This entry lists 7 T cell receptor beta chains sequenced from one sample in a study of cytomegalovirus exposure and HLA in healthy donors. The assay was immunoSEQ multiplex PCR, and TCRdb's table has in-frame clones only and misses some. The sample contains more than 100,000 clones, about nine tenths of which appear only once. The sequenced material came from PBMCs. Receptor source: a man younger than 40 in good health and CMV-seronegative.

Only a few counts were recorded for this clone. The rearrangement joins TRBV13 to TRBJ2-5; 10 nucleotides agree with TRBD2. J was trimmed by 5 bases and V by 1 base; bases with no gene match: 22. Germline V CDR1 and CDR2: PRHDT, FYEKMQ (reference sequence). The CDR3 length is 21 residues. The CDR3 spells CASSLAYEDLLEREGLETQYF. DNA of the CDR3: TGTGCCAGCAGCTTAGCCTACGAAGATCTTCTTGAGCGGGAGGGCCTGGAGACCCAGTACTTC.

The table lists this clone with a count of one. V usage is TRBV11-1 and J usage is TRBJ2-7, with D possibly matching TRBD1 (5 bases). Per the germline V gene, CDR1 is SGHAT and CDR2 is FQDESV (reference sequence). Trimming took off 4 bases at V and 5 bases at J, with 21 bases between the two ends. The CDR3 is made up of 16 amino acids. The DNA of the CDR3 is TGTGCCAGCAGCTGGACGTTAGAAGGGGCGCTTAACGAGCAGTACTTC. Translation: CASSWTLEGALNEQYF. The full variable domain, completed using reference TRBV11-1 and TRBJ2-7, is EAEVAQSPRYKITEKSQAVAFWCDPISGHATLYWYRQILGQGPELLVQFQDESVVDDSQLPKDRFSAERLKGVDSTLKIQPAELGDSAMYLCASSWTLEGALNEQYFGPGTRLTVT.

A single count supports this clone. This CDR3 is CASRGQSNTGELFF. The CDR3 DNA reads TGTGCCAGCAGGGGACAGTCGAACACCGGGGAGCTGTTTTTT. This chain joins TRBV9 and TRBJ2-2; TRBD1 aligns across 7 bases. The V segment lost 5 bases and the J segment 0 bases; nucleotides outside the gene matches: 1. Germline CDR1 is SGDLS and CDR2 is YYNGEE. CDR3 size: 14 residues.

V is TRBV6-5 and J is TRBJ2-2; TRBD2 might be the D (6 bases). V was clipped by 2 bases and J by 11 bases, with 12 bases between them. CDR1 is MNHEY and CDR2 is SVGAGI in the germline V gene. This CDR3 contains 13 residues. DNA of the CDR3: TGTGCCAGCAGTTACCTGGCGGGGAGAGAGCTGTTTTTT. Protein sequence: CASSYLAGRELFF.

The DNA of the CDR3 is TGTGCCAGCAGCCGGGGGGCTAGCGGGAGTCGATTAAGCACAGATACGCAGTATTTT. This gives the protein CASSRGASGSRLSTDTQYF. The chain is built from TRBV5-6 and TRBJ2-3; TRBD2 agrees at 10 bases. The CDR3 covers 19 residues. Germline V gene sequence: CDR1 SGHDT, CDR2 YYEEEE. The junction had 14 bases not matched to a gene; V was cut back by 4 bases and J by 0 bases. Supplemented by reference TRBV5-6 and TRBJ2-3, the full variable domain reads DAGVTQSPTHLIKTRGQQVTLRCSPKSGHDTVSWYQQALGQGPQFIFQYYEEEERQRGNFPDRFSGHQFPNYSSELNVNALLLGDSALYLCASSRGASGSRLSTDTQYFGPGTRLTVL.

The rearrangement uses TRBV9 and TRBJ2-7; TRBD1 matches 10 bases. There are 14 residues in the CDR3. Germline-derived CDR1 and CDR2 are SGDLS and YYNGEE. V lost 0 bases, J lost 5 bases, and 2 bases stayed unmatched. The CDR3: CASSVVGQGNEQYF. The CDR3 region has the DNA TGTGCCAGCAGCGTAGTGGGACAGGGGAACGAGCAGTACTTC.

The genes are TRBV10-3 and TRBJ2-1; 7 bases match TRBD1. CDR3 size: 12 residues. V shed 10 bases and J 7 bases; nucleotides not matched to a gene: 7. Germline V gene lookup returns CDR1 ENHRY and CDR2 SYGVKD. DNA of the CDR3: TGTGCCACTAGGGACAGAACTAATGAGCAGTTCTTC. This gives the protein CATRDRTNEQFF.